Presented here are 19 T cell receptor beta chains from one specimen sequenced in a study of blood T cells in healthy people across ages. Sample-barcoded 5' priming and a J-beta primer mix drove a second PCR of about 6 to 12 cycles. Each CDR3 protein is one row after TCRdb ran MiXCR on the 5' RACE reads. Among roughly 680,000 distinct CDR3 sequences listed, about half were seen once. The sequencing input was blood. The source of these receptors is a woman aged 60-70 years in good health.

The gene calls are TRBV5-1 and TRBJ2-3, with 10 nucleotides matching TRBD2. Trimming took 6 bases from V and 1 from J; bases not matched to a gene: 5. Germline V CDR1 and CDR2: SGHRS, YFSETQ. This CDR3 spans 15 amino acids. DNA for the CDR3: TGCGCCAGCACCGGAGGGACTAGCGGCACAGATACGCAGTATTTT. Translation: CASTGGTSGTDTQYF.

The genes are TRBV29-1 and TRBJ2-5; possibly TRBD1 for D (6 bases). Germline CDR1 SQVTM, CDR2 ANQGSEA. The CDR3 is 12 amino acids. The ends were cut back, 6 bases at V and 11 bases at J, with 19 bases in the middle. CDR3 sequence: CSVGEQGNEQYF. Here the CDR3 DNA reads TGCAGCGTGGGGGAACAGGGAAATGAGCAGTACTTC.

The chain recombines TRBV7-2 with TRBJ2-3; the D is unclear. The germline CDR1 and CDR2 sequences are SGHTA and FQGNSA. Trimming left V 2 bases short and J 1 base short, with 10 bases between. The length of the CDR3 is 15 residues. In DNA, the CDR3 is TGTGCCAGCAGCTTACACAGCCAGCGCACAGATACGCAGTATTTT. Its translation: CASSLHSQRTDTQYF. The variable domain in full, completed from reference TRBV7-2 and TRBJ2-3, reads GAGVSQSPSNKVTEKGKDVELRCDPISGHTALYWYRQSLGQGLEFLIYFQGNSAPDKSGLPSDRFSAERTGGSVSTLTIQRTQQEDSAVYLCASSLHSQRTDTQYFGPGTRLTVL.

Only a few counts were recorded for this clonotype. V gene TRBV27 combines with J gene TRBJ2-1, with 8 bases lining up with TRBD1. The CDR3 is 17 amino acids. Germline loops: CDR1 MNHEY, CDR2 SMNVEV (reference sequence). Trimming at V came to 5 bases and at J to 0 bases, leaving 9 bases not matched to a gene. The CDR3 nucleotides read TGTGCCAGCAGTCCCTGGACAGGGAGGTACTCCTACAATGAGCAGTTCTTC. Its translation: CASSPWTGRYSYNEQFF.

The chain recombines TRBV6-2 or TRBV6-3 with TRBJ2-1, with D possibly being TRBD1 or TRBD2 (5 bases each). The better agreement between TRBJ2-7 and the DNA end casts doubt on the J call. Germline loops: CDR1 MNHEY, CDR2 SVGEGT. This CDR3 is built from 15 residues. Here the CDR3 DNA reads TGTGCCAGCAGCCATGGGGACCTCTCGTACAATGAGCAGTACTTC. This encodes CASSHGDLSYNEQYF.

The chain is built from TRBV10-3 and TRBJ2-2, with D tentatively TRBD1 (5 bases). Germline V lookup: CDR1 ENHRY, CDR2 SYGVKD. The CDR3 sequence is 15 residues long. V lost 7 bases to trimming and J lost 0 bases, with 12 bases between them. CDR3 DNA: TGTGCCATCAACCCGGCGGACACGAACACCGGGGAGCTGTTTTTT. Protein: CAINPADTNTGELFF.

The chain's CDR3 is CASSRRDGGSYEQYF. In DNA, the CDR3 is TGTGCCAGCAGCCGCCGGGACGGTGGTTCCTACGAGCAGTACTTC. The V and J genes are TRBV27 and TRBJ2-7; D is tentatively TRBD1 or TRBD2 (5 bases each). The germline V gene has CDR1 MNHEY and CDR2 SMNVEV (reference sequence). The CDR3 runs 15 residues. The V gene lost 6 bases and the J gene lost 1 base, with 16 bases spanning the gap.

In nucleotides, the CDR3 is TGTGCCAGCACCTTACGTCCCGGGACAGGGAACTATGGCTACACCTTC. Residues: CASTLRPGTGNYGYTF. The chain carries TRBV28 and TRBJ1-2; 9 nucleotides line up with TRBD1. V was pared by 7 bases and J by 2 bases, with 11 bases of the junction left unmatched. CDR1 and CDR2 (germline): MDHEN, SYDVKM. The CDR3 is 16 amino acids.

The V gene is TRBV28, the J gene TRBJ1-1; the D is unclear. Deletions cut 7 bases from V and 11 bases from J, with 20 bases between. This CDR3 has 13 residues. Germline lookup yields CDR1 MDHEN and CDR2 SYDVKM. CDR3 protein: CASNTESGVDAFF. The CDR3, as DNA: TGTGCCAGCAATACCGAGTCTGGGGTTGACGCTTTCTTT.

The chain couples TRBV2 to TRBJ2-2; D is uncertain. Trimming pared 2 bases from V and 4 bases from J, leaving 11 bases between. The CDR3 covers 15 residues. Germline CDR1 reads SNHLY; CDR2 reads FYNNEI. This CDR3 reads CASSETTTPTGELFF. The CDR3 bases are TGTGCCAGCAGTGAAACGACAACCCCCACCGGGGAGCTGTTTTTT. The variable domain in full, completed from reference TRBV2 and TRBJ2-2, reads EPEVTQTPSHQVTQMGQEVILRCVPISNHLYFYWYRQILGQKVEFLVSFYNNEISEKSEIFDDQFSVERPDGSNFTLKIRSTKLEDSAMYFCASSETTTPTGELFFGEGSRLTVL.

This clonotype showed up just a few times. Being one base from a much bigger clone, this may be a read error. The chain links TRBV10-3 to TRBJ2-1, with 7 positions matching TRBD2. The J call is in doubt because the DNA end fits TRBJ2-7 better. Germline V gene sequence: CDR1 ENHRY, CDR2 SYGVKD. The CDR3 covers 16 residues. The CDR3 nucleotides read TGTGCCATCAGTGAGACTAGCGTAAGCTCCTACAATGAGCAGTACTTC. It translates to CAISETSVSSYNEQYF.

Many counts were recorded for this clonotype. The gene calls are TRBV4-1 and TRBJ1-1; TRBD1 might be the D (6 bases). The CDR3 is made up of 15 amino acids. Germline V gives CDR1 MGHRA, CDR2 YSYEKL. Trimming took off 6 bases at V and 1 base at J, with 15 bases between the two ends. The CDR3 spells CASRQYAQGNTEAFF. Here the CDR3 DNA reads TGCGCCAGCAGACAATACGCACAGGGGAACACTGAAGCTTTCTTT.

This chain joins TRBV28 and TRBJ2-7; tentatively, D is TRBD1 (5 bases). TRBJ2-4 explains the end of the DNA better; the J call may be wrong. The CDR3 is made up of 13 amino acids. Germline loops: CDR1 MDHEN, CDR2 SYDVKM. The CDR3 region has the DNA TGTGCCAGCAGGGGCTTGGGGCGGAACATTCAGTACTTC. Amino acid sequence: CASRGLGRNIQYF.

V is TRBV12-3 or TRBV12-4 and J is TRBJ2-7; a weak D match, TRBD2 (5 bases). The DNA end is more similar to TRBJ2-5, so the J call may be wrong. This CDR3 region has 14 residues. CDR3 protein: CASSPKRVGGTQYF. CDR3 nucleotides: TGTGCCAGCAGTCCCAAAAGGGTAGGAGGGACCCAGTACTTC.

The V and J genes are TRBV20-1 and TRBJ1-3; 8 bases are a match to TRBD1. The germline V gene has CDR1 DFQATT and CDR2 SNEGSKA (reference sequence). Trimming at V came to 6 bases and at J to 6 bases, leaving 19 bases not matched to a gene. The CDR3 runs 17 residues. CDR3 DNA sequence: TGCAGTGCCGATACCGGTGGACAGGGAGGGGAATTAAACACCATATATTTT. This sequence encodes CSADTGGQGGELNTIYF.

The chain links TRBV4-2 to TRBJ1-1; weak D call: TRBD1 (6 bases). V was trimmed by 0 bases and J by 2 bases, leaving 13 bases between them. The CDR3 consists of 16 residues. The germline gives CDR1 LGHNA, CDR2 YNFKEQ. CDR3 nucleotide sequence: TGTGCCAGCAGCCAAGAGGTTAGGACAGTAAACACTGAAGCTTTCTTT. Residues: CASSQEVRTVNTEAFF.

Remarks on this clonotype: A read error may explain this, as a much larger clone is one base away. The chain carries TRBV20-1 and TRBJ1-1; a weak D match, TRBD1 (6 bases). V was cut by 6 bases and J by 4 bases, with 15 bases left in between. From germline, CDR1 is DFQATT and CDR2 SNEGSKA (reference sequence). This CDR3 has 13 amino acids. Here the CDR3 reads CSAGDTQRTEAFF. The DNA of the CDR3 is TGCAGTGCCGGGGACACACAGCGCACTGAAGCTTTCTTT.

The V call is TRBV7-2, the J call TRBJ2-1, with unresolved D. Germline values: CDR1 SGHTA, CDR2 FQGNSA. This CDR3 has 14 amino acids. V gave up 2 bases and J gave up 0 bases, with 5 bases separating them. The CDR3 region is CASSLMVSYNEQFF. DNA for the CDR3: TGTGCCAGCAGCTTAATGGTCTCCTACAATGAGCAGTTCTTC.

There are many counts of this clonotype. The chain recombines TRBV7-2 with TRBJ2-6; D is possibly TRBD1 or TRBD2 (5 bases each). There are 16 residues in the CDR3. Trimming took 4 bases from V and 4 from J, leaving 14 bases between them. Looked up from germline, CDR1 is SGHTA and CDR2 is FQGNSA. CDR3 sequence reads: CASSYKMGPGANVLTF. CDR3 coding DNA: TGTGCCAGCAGCTACAAGATGGGACCGGGGGCCAACGTCCTGACTTTC.